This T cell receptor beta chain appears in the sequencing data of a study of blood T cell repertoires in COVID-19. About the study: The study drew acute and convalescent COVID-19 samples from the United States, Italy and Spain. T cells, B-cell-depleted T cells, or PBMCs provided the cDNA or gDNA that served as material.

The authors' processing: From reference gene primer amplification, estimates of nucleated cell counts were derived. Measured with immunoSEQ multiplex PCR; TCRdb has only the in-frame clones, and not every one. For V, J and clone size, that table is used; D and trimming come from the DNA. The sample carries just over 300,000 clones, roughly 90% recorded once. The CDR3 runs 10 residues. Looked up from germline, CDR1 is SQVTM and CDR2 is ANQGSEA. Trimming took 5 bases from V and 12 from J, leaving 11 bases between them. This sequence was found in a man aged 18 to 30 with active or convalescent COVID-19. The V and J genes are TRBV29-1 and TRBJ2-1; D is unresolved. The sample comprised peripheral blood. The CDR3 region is CSVIIEWQFF. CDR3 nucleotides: TGCAGCGTTATAATAGAATGGCAGTTCTTC.